This TCR beta chain was observed in a study of neoadjuvant nivolumab and ipilimumab in lung cancer. V was clipped by 3 bases and J by 4 bases, with 13 bases between them. The CDR3 runs 15 residues. Germline values: CDR1 LNHNV, CDR2 YYDKDF (reference sequence). Only in-frame clones appear in the TCRdb table, and some are missing; sequencing was by immunoSEQ multiplex PCR. Of 28,000 or so clones listed, 83% are singletons. The material was tumor tissue, obtained after neoadjuvant nivolumab, alone or with ipilimumab, at or shortly before surgery. V and J are TRBV15 and TRBJ1-5; possible D gene TRBD1, 5 bases. The receptor's source is an adult with non-small cell lung cancer. CDR3 amino acids: CATSRGGQMNQPQHF. The CDR3 coding sequence is TGTGCCACCAGCAGGGGGGGTCAGATGAATCAGCCCCAGCATTTT.